The 17 T cell receptor beta chains below come from one sample, sequenced in a study of shared clonotypes between healthy human individuals. Clones were read by immunoSEQ multiplex PCR, and TCRdb kept only the in-frame ones, dropping some. The sample carries 2 million to 3 million clones, 93% recorded once. The sample taken for sequencing was naive CD4+ T cells from PBMCs. Described subset: CD45RA+ positively selected. The receptors originated from a man aged 18 to 30 in good health. Some clones in this sample may be carry-over from other donors' samples.

The V gene is TRBV6-6, the J gene TRBJ2-7, with D unresolved. Per germline, CDR1 MNHNY and CDR2 SVGAGI (reference sequence). This CDR3 has 11 amino acids. Trimming stripped 6 bases from V and 6 bases from J, with 9 bases between. The CDR3 reads CASSPSVEQYF. As DNA, the CDR3 is TGTGCCAGCAGCCCCTCCGTCGAGCAGTACTTC.

The J gene is TRBJ2-5, the V gene TRBV5-4; 7 bases are shared with TRBD2. In germline, CDR1 is SGHNT, CDR2 YYREEE (reference sequence). The CDR3 covers 14 residues. V gave up 4 bases and J gave up 4 bases; unmatched junction bases: 7. DNA of the CDR3: TGTGCCAGCAGCATGACTAGCTCCGGAGAGACCCAGTACTTC. The encoded protein is CASSMTSSGETQYF.

In the case of this clone: A junction end diverges from the germline sequence, so it may reflect a read error. The genes are TRBV13 and TRBJ2-5; 11 positions agree with TRBD2. Judging by the DNA end, TRBJ2-7 fits better; the J call may be wrong. The CDR3 length is 17 residues. Germline-derived CDR1 and CDR2 are PRHDT and FYEKMQ (reference sequence). The CDR3 DNA is TGTGCCAGCAGCGTAGGGACTAGCGGAGGAAGGAGGTACGAGCAGTACTTC. Translating it yields CASSVGTSGGRRYEQYF.

This chain connects TRBV5-1 to TRBJ1-5, with TRBD1 matching over 9 bases. Germline V CDR1 and CDR2: SGHRS, YFSETQ. This CDR3 spans 15 amino acids. J lost 4 bases, V lost 4 bases, and 6 bases had no gene match. CDR3 in DNA: TGCGCCAGCAGCCAGGGACAGGGTTCAAATCAGCCCCAGCATTTT. This gives the protein CASSQGQGSNQPQHF.

To note about this clone: The same CDR3 is also encoded by other DNA sequences in this sample. The chain combines TRBV5-1 with TRBJ1-5; TRBD1 matches at 7 bases. CDR3 length: 15 residues. Germline values: CDR1 SGHRS, CDR2 YFSETQ. V shed 0 bases, J shed 3 bases, and the junction held 3 bases outside the gene matches. For the CDR3, the DNA is TGCGCCAGCAGCTTGGGGGACAGCTTCAATCAGCCCCAGCATTTT. Translation gives CASSLGDSFNQPQHF.

The rearrangement joins TRBV19 to TRBJ2-7, with D maybe TRBD1 (6 bases). Trimming removed 5 bases at V and 0 bases at J, with 11 bases between. Germline V gives CDR1 LNHDA, CDR2 SQIVND (reference sequence). CDR3 length: 14 residues. The CDR3 region has the DNA TGTGCCAGTAGTCCCACAGGGAGCTCCTACGAGCAGTACTTC. It translates to CASSPTGSSYEQYF. The variable domain in full, with the rest retrieved from reference TRBV19 and TRBJ2-7, is DGGITQSPKYLFRKEGQNVTLSCEQNLNHDAMYWYRQDPGQGLRLIYYSQIVNDFQKGDIAEGYSVSREKKESFPLTVTSAQKNPTAFYLCASSPTGSSYEQYFGPGTRLTVT.

V and J are TRBV5-1 and TRBJ2-1; TRBD2 agrees at 13 bases. This CDR3 comprises 15 residues. Unmatched junction bases numbered 4, after V lost 3 bases and J lost 7 bases. CDR1 is SGHRS, CDR2 YFSETQ, per germline. CDR3: CASSSSGLAGNEQFF. In DNA form, the CDR3 reads TGCGCCAGCAGCTCTTCGGGACTAGCGGGGAATGAGCAGTTCTTC. Complete variable domain (other parts from reference TRBV5-1 and TRBJ2-1): KAGVTQTPRYLIKTRGQQVTLSCSPISGHRSVSWYQQTPGQGLQFLFEYFSETQRNKGNFPGRFSGRQFSNSRSEMNVSTLELGDSALYLCASSSSGLAGNEQFFGPGTRLTVL.

The chain combines TRBV28 with TRBJ1-5; 12 bases map to TRBD1. Germline V gene data show CDR1 as MDHEN and CDR2 as SYDVKM. V lost 6 bases and J lost 6; bases outside the gene matches: 12. There are 17 residues in the CDR3. The CDR3 spells CASRRTRGQGASQPQHF. The CDR3 DNA reads as TGTGCCAGCAGGAGAACCCGGGGACAGGGGGCTTCTCAGCCCCAGCATTTT.

The chain uses TRBV6-1 and TRBJ2-1, with TRBD2 identical over 7 bases. The germline gives CDR1 MNHNS, CDR2 SASEGT. CDR3 length: 13 amino acids. V shed 1 base and J 12 bases; nucleotides not matched to a gene: 6. The CDR3 here is CASSEGVPGGQFF. The CDR3 bases are TGTGCCAGCAGTGAAGGAGTACCGGGGGGGCAGTTCTTC.

To note about this clone: Additional DNA sequences in this sample encode the identical CDR3. DNA of the CDR3: TGCAGTGCCGGCGGGAATGAGCAGTTCTTC. As protein: CSAGGNEQFF. The rearrangement uses TRBV20-1 and TRBJ2-1; weak D call: TRBD2 (5 bases). This CDR3 has 10 amino acids. V was clipped by 6 bases and J by 7 bases, with 7 bases between them. Germline CDR1 DFQATT, CDR2 SNEGSKA (reference sequence).

V usage is TRBV5-6 and J usage is TRBJ2-3; a possible D gene is TRBD2 (6 bases). The V and J ends lost 0 bases and 1 base respectively, with 12 bases between them. The CDR3 covers 16 residues. Looked up from germline, CDR1 is SGHDT and CDR2 is YYEEEE. This chain's CDR3 is CASSLGGGFGTDTQYF. In nucleotides, the CDR3 is TGTGCCAGCAGCTTGGGTGGGGGGTTCGGCACAGATACGCAGTATTTT. The whole variable domain, remainder taken from reference TRBV5-6 and TRBJ2-3, is DAGVTQSPTHLIKTRGQQVTLRCSPKSGHDTVSWYQQALGQGPQFIFQYYEEEERQRGNFPDRFSGHQFPNYSSELNVNALLLGDSALYLCASSLGGGFGTDTQYFGPGTRLTVL.

The chain recombines TRBV2 with TRBJ2-1; possible D gene TRBD1, 5 bases. CDR3 length equals 13 residues. V was clipped by 7 bases and J by 5 bases, with 12 bases between them. In germline, CDR1 is SNHLY, CDR2 FYNNEI. The CDR3 reads CASISDIHNEQFF. The CDR3 nucleotides read TGTGCCAGCATTTCGGACATCCACAATGAGCAGTTCTTC.

This clone came up once. V gene TRBV5-1 combines with J gene TRBJ1-4; D is unclear. This CDR3 region has 15 residues. Germline loops: CDR1 SGHRS, CDR2 YFSETQ. Trimming removed 4 bases from V and 5 bases from J, with 15 bases in between. The CDR3 spells CASSPDGSRNEKLFF. DNA of the CDR3: TGCGCCAGCAGCCCGGACGGGAGCAGAAATGAAAAACTGTTTTTT.

This chain joins TRBV18 and TRBJ2-5; 8 bases fit TRBD1. The germline gives CDR1 KGHSH, CDR2 LQKENI. The CDR3 totals 13 residues. V shed 5 bases and J 5 bases; nucleotides not matched to a gene: 4. The CDR3 sequence: CASSKDRVETQYF. The DNA of the CDR3 is TGTGCCAGCTCAAAGGACAGGGTGGAGACCCAGTACTTC.

Regarding this clone: The same CDR3 arises from other DNA sequences in this sample as well. The rearrangement links TRBV9 to TRBJ2-6, with D unclear. The CDR3 extends over 15 amino acids. Per the germline V gene, CDR1 is SGDLS and CDR2 is YYNGEE. V was trimmed by 0 bases and J by 1 base, leaving 5 bases between them. The DNA for the CDR3 is TGTGCCAGCAGCGTAGTGTCTTCTGGGGCCAACGTCCTGACTTTC. It yields the protein CASSVVSSGANVLTF.

This rearrangement joins TRBV4-1 to TRBJ2-1; no clear D gene. The germline gives CDR1 MGHRA, CDR2 YSYEKL. Deletions cut 0 bases from V and 7 bases from J, with 4 bases between. This CDR3 is built from 12 residues. The CDR3 here is CASSQDENEQFF. CDR3 bases: TGCGCCAGCAGCCAAGATGAAAATGAGCAGTTCTTC.

This chain links TRBV7-9 with TRBJ1-2; D unclear. The germline V and J ends were trimmed by 5 bases and 5 bases, with 12 bases remaining between them. Germline CDR1 SEHNR, CDR2 FQNEAQ (reference sequence). The CDR3 covers 13 residues. CDR3: CASSQGSPYGYTF. In DNA, the CDR3 is TGTGCCAGCAGCCAAGGGTCGCCATATGGCTACACCTTC.